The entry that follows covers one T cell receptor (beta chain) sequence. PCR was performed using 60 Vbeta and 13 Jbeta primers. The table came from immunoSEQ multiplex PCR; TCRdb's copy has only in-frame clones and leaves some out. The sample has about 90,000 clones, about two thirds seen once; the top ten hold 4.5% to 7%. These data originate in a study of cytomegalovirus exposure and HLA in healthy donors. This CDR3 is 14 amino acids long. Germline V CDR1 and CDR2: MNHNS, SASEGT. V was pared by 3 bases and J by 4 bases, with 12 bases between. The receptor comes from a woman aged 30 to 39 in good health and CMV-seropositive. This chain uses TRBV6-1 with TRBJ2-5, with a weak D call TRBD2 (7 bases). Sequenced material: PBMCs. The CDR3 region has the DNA TGTGCCAGCAGTGAGTGGGGGGGCCCAGAGACCCAGTACTTC. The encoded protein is CASSEWGGPETQYF.